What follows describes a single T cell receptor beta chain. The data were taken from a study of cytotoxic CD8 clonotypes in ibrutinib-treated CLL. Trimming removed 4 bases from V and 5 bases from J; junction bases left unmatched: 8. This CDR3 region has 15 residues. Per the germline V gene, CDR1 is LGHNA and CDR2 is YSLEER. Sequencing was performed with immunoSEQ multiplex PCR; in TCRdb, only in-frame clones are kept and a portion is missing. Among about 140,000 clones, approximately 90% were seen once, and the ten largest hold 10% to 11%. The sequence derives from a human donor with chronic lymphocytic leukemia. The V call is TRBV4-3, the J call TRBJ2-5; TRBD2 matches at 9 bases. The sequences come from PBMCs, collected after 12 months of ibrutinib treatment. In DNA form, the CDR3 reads TGCGCCAGCAGCCTGGGACTAGCTGTATGGGAGACCCAGTACTTC. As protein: CASSLGLAVWETQYF.